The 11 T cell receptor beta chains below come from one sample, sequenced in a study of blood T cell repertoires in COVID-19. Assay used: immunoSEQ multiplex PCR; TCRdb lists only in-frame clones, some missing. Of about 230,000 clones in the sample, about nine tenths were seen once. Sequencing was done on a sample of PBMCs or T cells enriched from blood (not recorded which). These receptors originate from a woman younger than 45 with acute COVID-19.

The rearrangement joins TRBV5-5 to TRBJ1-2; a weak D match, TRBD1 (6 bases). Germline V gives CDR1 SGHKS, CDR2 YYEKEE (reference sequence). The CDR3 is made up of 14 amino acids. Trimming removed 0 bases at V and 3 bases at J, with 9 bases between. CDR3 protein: CASSLDWTDYGYTF. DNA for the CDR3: TGTGCCAGCAGCTTGGACTGGACAGACTATGGCTACACCTTC.

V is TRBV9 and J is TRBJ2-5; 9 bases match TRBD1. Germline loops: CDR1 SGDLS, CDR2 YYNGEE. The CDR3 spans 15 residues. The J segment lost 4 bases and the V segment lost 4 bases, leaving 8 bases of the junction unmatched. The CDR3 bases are TGTGCCAGCAGCCCGGGGGACAGGGAGCTAGAGACCCAGTACTTC. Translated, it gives CASSPGDRELETQYF. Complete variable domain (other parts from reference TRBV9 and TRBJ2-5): DSGVTQTPKHLITATGQRVTLRCSPRSGDLSVYWYQQSLDQGLQFLIQYYNGEERAKGNILERFSAQQFPDLHSELNLSSLELGDSALYFCASSPGDRELETQYFGPGTRLLVL.

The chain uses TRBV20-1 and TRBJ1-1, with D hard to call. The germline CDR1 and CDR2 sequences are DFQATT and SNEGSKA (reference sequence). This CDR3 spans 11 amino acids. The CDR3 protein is CRTTLNTEAFF. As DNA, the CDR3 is TGCAGAACTACCCTGAACACTGAAGCTTTCTTT.

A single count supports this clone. The CDR3 sequence is CATSDPGPNQPQHF. The CDR3 DNA sequence: TGTGCCACCAGTGATCCAGGGCCTAATCAGCCCCAGCATTTT. The chain has TRBV24-1 and TRBJ1-5; D perhaps matches TRBD1 (5 bases). In germline, CDR1 is KGHDR, CDR2 SFDVKD. Trimming shortened V by 3 bases and J by 4 bases, and 9 bases separated the two germline ends. The CDR3 covers 14 residues.

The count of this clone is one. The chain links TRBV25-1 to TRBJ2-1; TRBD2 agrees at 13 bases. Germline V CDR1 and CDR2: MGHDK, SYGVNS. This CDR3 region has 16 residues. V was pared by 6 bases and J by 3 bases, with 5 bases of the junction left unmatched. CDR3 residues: CASRRTSGGYYNEQFF. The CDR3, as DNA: TGTGCCAGCAGGCGGACTAGCGGGGGCTACTACAATGAGCAGTTCTTC. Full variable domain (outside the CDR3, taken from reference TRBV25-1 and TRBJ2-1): EADIYQTPRYLVIGTGKKITLECSQTMGHDKMYWYQQDPGMELHLIHYSYGVNSTEKGDLSSESTVSRIRTEHFPLTLESARPSHTSQYLCASRRTSGGYYNEQFFGPGTRLTVL.

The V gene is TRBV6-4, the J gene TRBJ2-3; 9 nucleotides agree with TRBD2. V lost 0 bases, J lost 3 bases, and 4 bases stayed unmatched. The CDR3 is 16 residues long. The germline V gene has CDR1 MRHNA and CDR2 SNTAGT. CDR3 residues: CASSDSNSGGTDTQYF. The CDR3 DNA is TGTGCCAGCAGTGACTCGAACAGCGGGGGGACAGATACGCAGTATTTT.

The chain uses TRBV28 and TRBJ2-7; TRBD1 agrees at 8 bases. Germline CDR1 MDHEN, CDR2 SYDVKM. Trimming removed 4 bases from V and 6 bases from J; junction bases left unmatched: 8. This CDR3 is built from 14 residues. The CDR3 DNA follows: TGTGCCAGCAGTTGGACAGGGTCTGCCTCCGAGCAGTACTTC. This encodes CASSWTGSASEQYF. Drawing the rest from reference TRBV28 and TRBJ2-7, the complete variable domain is DVKVTQSSRYLVKRTGEKVFLECVQDMDHENMFWYRQDPGLGLRLIYFSYDVKMKEKGDIPEGYSVSREKKERFSLILESASTNQTSMYLCASSWTGSASEQYFGPGTRLTVT.

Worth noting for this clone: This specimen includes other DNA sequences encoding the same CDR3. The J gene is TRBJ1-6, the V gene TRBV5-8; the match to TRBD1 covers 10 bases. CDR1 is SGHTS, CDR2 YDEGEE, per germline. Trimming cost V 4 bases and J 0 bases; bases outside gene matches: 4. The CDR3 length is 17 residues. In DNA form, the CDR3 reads TGTGCCAGCAGCCCGGACAGGGGGGGCTCCTATAATTCACCCCTCCACTTT. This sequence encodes CASSPDRGGSYNSPLHF.

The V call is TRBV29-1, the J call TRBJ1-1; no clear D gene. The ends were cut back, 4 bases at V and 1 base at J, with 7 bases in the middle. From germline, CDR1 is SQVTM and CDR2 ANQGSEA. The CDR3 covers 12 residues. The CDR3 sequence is CSVGRGNTEAFF. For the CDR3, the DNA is TGCAGCGTTGGGCGGGGGAACACTGAAGCTTTCTTT.

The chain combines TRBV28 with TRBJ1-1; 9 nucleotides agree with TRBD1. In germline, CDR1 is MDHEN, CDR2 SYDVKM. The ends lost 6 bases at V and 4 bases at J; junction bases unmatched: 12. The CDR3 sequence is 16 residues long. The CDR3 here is CASRTPGQGPLTEAFF. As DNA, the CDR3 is TGTGCCAGCAGAACACCGGGACAGGGACCCCTCACTGAAGCTTTCTTT.

In DNA form, the CDR3 reads TGTGCCAGCAGTGGGACAGCTTCACTGTTTTTT. Translated, it gives CASSGTASLFF. The rearrangement joins TRBV25-1 to TRBJ1-4, with a weak D call TRBD1 (6 bases). CDR3 length: 11 amino acids. The V end lost 4 bases, the J end lost 13 bases, and 10 bases lay between the germline ends. Per germline, CDR1 MGHDK and CDR2 SYGVNS.